The 7 T cell receptor beta chains below were found in one sample sequenced in a study of cytomegalovirus exposure and HLA in healthy donors. TCRdb keeps only in-frame clones here, not all; method: immunoSEQ multiplex PCR. The data show fewer than 250,000 clones, more than 75% seen once. The sequenced sample consisted of PBMCs. These receptors were collected from a man aged 18 to 29 in good health and CMV-seronegative.

The J gene is TRBJ2-1, the V gene TRBV7-2; 12 bases map to TRBD2. Unmatched junction bases numbered 11, after V lost 4 bases and J lost 10 bases. Germline assignment: CDR1 SGHTA and CDR2 FQGNSA. CDR3 length: 16 amino acids. The CDR3: CASSYTSGGYGKEQFF. CDR3 sequence (DNA): TGTGCCAGCAGCTATACTAGCGGGGGGTATGGGAAGGAGCAGTTCTTC.

The rearrangement links TRBV23-1 to TRBJ2-7; TRBD1 aligns across 11 bases. TRBV23-1 is treated as an ORF (open reading frame) with a function not yet certain. The CDR3 runs to 15 residues. After removal of 9 bases from V and 4 bases from J, the junction contained 11 bases not matched to a gene. This CDR3 reads CARGRGQGEIYEQYF. DNA of the CDR3: TGCGCCAGGGGAAGGGGACAGGGGGAAATATACGAGCAGTACTTC.

The chain joins TRBV7-3 to TRBJ2-1; 10 bases map to TRBD2. Losses at the gene ends were 1 base for V and 7 bases for J; bases not matched to a gene: 4. This CDR3 region has 15 residues. Germline V gene lookup returns CDR1 SGHTA and CDR2 FQGTGA. CDR3 sequence: CASSLRASGRNEQFF. The CDR3 DNA reads as TGTGCCAGCAGCTTAAGGGCTAGCGGGAGAAATGAGCAGTTCTTC.

The chain uses TRBV20-1 and TRBJ1-2; 8 bases map to TRBD1. Germline CDR1 and CDR2: DFQATT and SNEGSKA (reference sequence). V was pared by 4 bases and J by 8 bases, with 3 bases of the junction left unmatched. CDR3 length equals 11 residues. CDR3: CSANRGVGYTF. CDR3 DNA: TGCAGTGCTAACAGGGGGGTCGGCTACACCTTC.

The chain uses TRBV28 and TRBJ1-5; the D gene is possibly TRBD1 (5 bases). This CDR3 spans 14 amino acids. Deletions cut 3 bases from V and 1 base from J, with 7 bases between. Germline loops: CDR1 MDHEN, CDR2 SYDVKM. The CDR3 protein is CASSFRGSNQPQHF. The CDR3 bases are TGTGCCAGCAGTTTTCGGGGGAGCAATCAGCCCCAGCATTTT.

This chain joins TRBV5-4 and TRBJ2-5; a possible D gene is TRBD2 (6 bases). Looked up from germline, CDR1 is SGHNT and CDR2 is YYREEE (reference sequence). The CDR3 runs 16 residues. V lost 2 bases to trimming and J lost 2 bases, with 16 bases between them. CDR3 amino acids: CASSFRGTRYQETQYF. The CDR3 DNA is TGTGCCAGCAGCTTCCGCGGGACGAGGTATCAAGAGACCCAGTACTTC.

The chain combines TRBV5-1 with TRBJ2-1; TRBD1 aligns across 9 bases. The CDR3 is 15 amino acids. V lost 4 bases and J lost 2; bases outside the gene matches: 4. Germline V lookup: CDR1 SGHRS, CDR2 YFSETQ. The DNA of the CDR3 is TGCGCCAGCAGCCCGACAGGGGGGGCCTACAATGAGCAGTTCTTC. Protein sequence: CASSPTGGAYNEQFF.